The 14 T cell receptor beta chains given below trace back to one sample, sequenced in a study of Graves' ophthalmopathy and Graves' hyperthyroidism. Amplification from RNA transcripts yielded the TCR beta CDR3 regions. An opening RT-PCR round employed HTBI primers and preceded a second-round multiplex PCR. TCRdb re-called the multiplex PCR reads with MiXCR, one entry per CDR3 protein. Here the sample spans 240,000 or so distinct CDR3 sequences, about 46% being singletons. Sequenced sample: peripheral blood. These receptors all stem from an adult man with Graves' ophthalmopathy.

The chain couples TRBV4-1 to TRBJ2-5, with D perhaps matching TRBD2 (6 bases). Per the germline V gene, CDR1 is MGHRA and CDR2 is YSYEKL. CDR3 length: 17 amino acids. Trimming took off 3 bases at V and 8 bases at J, with 25 bases between the two ends. The CDR3 reads CASSHSGGDGTFGTQYF. In nucleotides, the CDR3 is TGCGCCAGCAGCCACTCTGGCGGGGACGGTACCTTTGGCACCCAGTACTTC.

This clonotype was detected ten times or more. The CDR3 region is CASSTGQETQYF. CDR3 sequence (DNA): TGTGCCAGCAGCACAGGGCAAGAGACCCAGTACTTC. This chain uses TRBV6-5 with TRBJ2-5; weak D call: TRBD1 (6 bases). V gave up 6 bases and J gave up 2 bases, with 7 bases separating them. The germline gives CDR1 MNHEY, CDR2 SVGAGI. The CDR3 consists of 12 residues.

The chain carries TRBV24-1 and TRBJ2-1; weak D call: TRBD1 (7 bases). Germline CDR1 and CDR2: KGHDR and SFDVKD. The length of the CDR3 is 13 residues. V was shortened by 5 bases and J by 9 bases, with 13 bases between the two germline ends. The CDR3 spells CATSVAQGGEQFF. CDR3 coding DNA: TGTGCCACCAGTGTCGCTCAGGGGGGTGAGCAGTTCTTC.

The rearrangement joins TRBV11-1 to TRBJ2-7; 9 bases line up with TRBD1. Germline CDR1 and CDR2: SGHAT and FQDESV (reference sequence). The CDR3 extends over 16 amino acids. V lost 5 bases to trimming and J lost 0 bases; unmatched junction nucleotides: 8. CDR3 bases: TGTGCCAGCAGCCCCGGGCGGACAGGGGACTCCTACGAGCAGTACTTC. Translated, it gives CASSPGRTGDSYEQYF.

The chain combines TRBV9 with TRBJ1-1; D remains unclear. Deletions cut 1 base from V and 0 bases from J, with 4 bases between. The CDR3 extends over 13 amino acids. Looked up from germline, CDR1 is SGDLS and CDR2 is YYNGEE. The DNA of the CDR3 is TGTGCCAGCAGCGTAAGGATGAACACTGAAGCTTTCTTT. Encoded protein: CASSVRMNTEAFF.

This chain's CDR3 is CASSQVLTNTGELFF. The DNA for the CDR3 is TGTGCCAGCAGCCAAGTCCTCACCAACACCGGGGAGCTGTTTTTT. The rearrangement uses TRBV9 and TRBJ2-2; D unclear. V lost 4 bases and J lost 2, with 12 bases in between. Germline-derived CDR1 and CDR2 are SGDLS and YYNGEE. The length of the CDR3 is 15 residues.

The chain carries TRBV10-3 and TRBJ2-7; TRBD2 matches at 9 bases. The CDR3 has 17 residues. Trimming at V came to 3 bases and at J to 0 bases, leaving 9 bases not matched to a gene. Germline CDR1 ENHRY, CDR2 SYGVKD. CDR3 sequence: CAISDAGGVTSSYEQYF. Written as DNA, the CDR3 is TGTGCCATCAGTGATGCGGGGGGGGTCACAAGCTCCTACGAGCAGTACTTC.

This clonotype was seen a handful of times. The chain combines TRBV5-1 with TRBJ1-1, with D maybe TRBD1 (5 bases). Per germline, CDR1 SGHRS and CDR2 YFSETQ. This CDR3 is 16 amino acids long. V was trimmed by 0 bases and J by 2 bases, leaving 14 bases between them. The chain's CDR3 is CASSLDPGRKNTEAFF. The CDR3 DNA is TGCGCCAGCAGCTTGGACCCGGGACGAAAAAACACTGAAGCTTTCTTT.

This clonotype turned up a few times. The chain combines TRBV20-1 with TRBJ1-2, with 8 nucleotides matching TRBD1. V gave up 5 bases and J gave up 8 bases; unmatched junction bases: 10. The length of the CDR3 is 13 residues. The germline CDR1 and CDR2 sequences are DFQATT and SNEGSKA (reference sequence). CDR3 in amino acids: CSAPTLTGEGYTF. In DNA form, the CDR3 reads TGCAGTGCTCCAACCTTGACAGGGGAAGGCTACACCTTC.

The chain combines TRBV27 with TRBJ1-5, with TRBD1 as a possible D gene (5 bases). Germline CDR1 and CDR2: MNHEY and SMNVEV (reference sequence). This CDR3 is 15 amino acids long. Between the trimmed V and J ends, which lost 1 base and 0 bases, there was a span of 7 bases. The CDR3 loop reads CASSLLQDSNQPQHF. The CDR3 nucleotides read TGTGCCAGCAGTTTATTACAGGATAGCAATCAGCCCCAGCATTTT.

This clonotype was counted between two and nine times. The V gene is TRBV7-2, the J gene TRBJ2-6; D not certain. The CDR3 is 15 residues long. V gave up 5 bases and J gave up 3 bases, with 11 bases separating them. Germline-derived CDR1 and CDR2 are SGHTA and FQGNSA. The CDR3 nucleotides read TGTGCCAGCAGCCCCGACTTGAGTGGGGCCAACGTCCTGACTTTC. This translates into CASSPDLSGANVLTF.

V gene TRBV19 combines with J gene TRBJ1-1, with 9 nucleotides matching TRBD1. J gave up 11 bases and V 5 bases, and 12 bases lay outside the gene matches. The germline V gene has CDR1 LNHDA and CDR2 SQIVND (reference sequence). The CDR3 has 14 residues. The CDR3 DNA reads as TGTGCCAGTAGTGTGGGACAGGGTAGCGGGAAGGCTTTCTTT. This translates into CASSVGQGSGKAFF.

This clonotype has more than one count but fewer than ten. CDR3 DNA: TGTGCCAGCACCGCGGACAGGGGGAGGAACACTGAAGCTTTCTTT. Translated: CASTADRGRNTEAFF. The V and J genes are TRBV12-3 or TRBV12-4 and TRBJ1-1, with 10 bases lining up with TRBD1. The CDR3 is 15 residues long. Trimming cost V 7 bases and J 1 base; bases outside gene matches: 6.

This clonotype came up many times. The CDR3 DNA is TGTGCCAGCAGCTTAGGACCGGTGAACACTGAAGCTTTCTTT. Its translation: CASSLGPVNTEAFF. The rearrangement links TRBV7-8 to TRBJ1-1; D not resolved. The CDR3 covers 14 residues. Germline CDR1 is SGHVS and CDR2 is FQNEAQ. With 1 base removed from V and 0 bases from J, the gap between germline ends came to 6 bases.